These 27 T cell receptor beta chains share one sample of origin, sequenced in a study of human T cells and chemical hapten exposure. Time point in this sample: patch test 1, 2 weeks after DPC sensitization. The treatment is: therapeutic diphenylcyclopropenone sensitization with weekly scalp DPC. TCRdb redid the calling of the RACE reads with MiXCR, one entry per CDR3 protein. The sample has 150,000 to 200,000 distinct CDR3 sequences, roughly 15% seen once; the top ten hold about 1.7%. The input for sequencing was whole blood, taken in connection with sensitization to the hapten diphenylcyclopropenone (DPC). These receptor sequences come from a woman aged 25 to 45 with alopecia areata. Some clones in this sample may be carry-over from other donors' samples.

The V gene is TRBV25-1, the J gene TRBJ2-5; 7 positions match TRBD1. Germline lookup yields CDR1 MGHDK and CDR2 SYGVNS. V dropped 5 bases and J dropped 4; count of bases not matched to a gene: 7. The CDR3 is made up of 14 amino acids. Here the CDR3 reads CASSLIRTGETQYF. As DNA, the CDR3 is TGTGCCAGCAGTTTAATCCGGACAGGAGAGACCCAGTACTTC.

In this sample, this clonotype turned up a few times. The chain employs TRBV28 and TRBJ1-2, with TRBD1 identical over 7 bases. CDR1 is MDHEN, CDR2 SYDVKM, per germline. This CDR3 has 17 residues. The V gene end was trimmed by 3 bases and the J gene end by 1 base; junction bases not matched to a gene: 11. The CDR3: CASSFHSTGDLNYGYTF. DNA for the CDR3: TGTGCCAGCAGTTTCCACTCTACAGGGGATCTTAACTATGGCTACACCTTC.

This clonotype was seen only a few times. J is TRBJ1-1 and V is TRBV6-1; perhaps TRBD1 as D (6 bases). Germline lookup yields CDR1 MNHNS and CDR2 SASEGT. Trimming took off 3 bases at V and 11 bases at J, with 10 bases between the two ends. The CDR3 has 11 amino acids. CDR3 coding DNA: TGTGCCAGCAGTGATGGGGGGGCGGCTTTCTTT. As protein: CASSDGGAAFF.

The CDR3 nucleotides are TGTGCCAGCAGTGGAGGGACAGCCCCATGGAGAGAAAAACTGTTTTTT. Translation gives CASSGGTAPWREKLFF. This sequence joins TRBV6-1 and TRBJ1-4; TRBD1 matches at 7 bases. Germline V CDR1 and CDR2: MNHNS, SASEGT. V shed 4 bases, J shed 8 bases, and the junction held 13 bases outside the gene matches. The CDR3 runs 16 residues.

This clonotype was counted a few times. The V call is TRBV12-3 or TRBV12-4, the J call TRBJ2-5, with D possibly matching TRBD1 (5 bases). The CDR3 runs to 14 residues. The V gene lost 2 bases and the J gene lost 2 bases, with 9 bases spanning the gap. CDR3 sequence reads: CASSLNQGQETQYF. As DNA, the CDR3 is TGTGCCAGCAGTTTAAATCAGGGACAAGAGACCCAGTACTTC.

The sample holds a few counts of this clonotype. V usage is TRBV6-6 and J usage is TRBJ1-5, with D tentatively TRBD1 (5 bases). The CDR3 runs to 14 residues. Trimming left V 2 bases short and J 5 bases short, with 10 bases between. The germline V gene encodes CDR1 MNHNY and CDR2 SVGAGI (reference sequence). The CDR3 DNA reads as TGTGCCAGCAGTTACCCAGAGGGGTATCAGCCCCAGCATTTT. The encoded protein is CASSYPEGYQPQHF.

In its sample, this clonotype was seen many times. The DNA of the CDR3 is TGTGCCAGCAGCCAAGATAAAAAGGGGACAGGGCCCACCGCTGGGGCCAACGTCCTGACTTTC. This codes for CASSQDKKGTGPTAGANVLTF. The chain joins TRBV3-1 to TRBJ2-6, with 9 bases matching TRBD1. This CDR3 spans 21 amino acids. The J segment lost 2 bases and the V segment lost 0 bases, leaving 14 bases of the junction unmatched. The germline CDR1 and CDR2 sequences are LGHDT and YNNKEL (reference sequence).

This clonotype was counted ten times or more. The V call is TRBV5-1, the J call TRBJ2-1, with D hard to call. This CDR3 region has 13 residues. Trimming took 0 bases from V and 7 from J, leaving 8 bases between them. The germline CDR1 and CDR2 sequences are SGHRS and YFSETQ. The CDR3 DNA reads as TGCGCCAGCAGCTTGGTAATCGGGAATGAGCAGTTCTTC. Translated: CASSLVIGNEQFF.

This clonotype was counted between two and nine times. The chain employs TRBV7-2 and TRBJ2-3; TRBD2 matches 7 bases. CDR1 and CDR2 (germline): SGHTA, FQGNSA. V trimming: 8 bases; J trimming: 0 bases; junction bases outside the gene matches: 8. This CDR3 has 15 amino acids. The CDR3 spells CASAMRRGSTDTQYF. In DNA form, the CDR3 reads TGTGCCAGCGCCATGAGGCGGGGGAGCACAGATACGCAGTATTTT. Variable domain in full (rest from reference TRBV7-2 and TRBJ2-3): GAGVSQSPSNKVTEKGKDVELRCDPISGHTALYWYRQSLGQGLEFLIYFQGNSAPDKSGLPSDRFSAERTGGSVSTLTIQRTQQEDSAVYLCASAMRRGSTDTQYFGPGTRLTVL.

This clonotype was seen a handful of times. V usage is TRBV2 and J usage is TRBJ2-3; D might be TRBD2 (7 bases). Germline CDR1 SNHLY, CDR2 FYNNEI. The CDR3 sequence is 14 residues long. The germline V and J ends were trimmed by 6 bases and 1 base, with 11 bases remaining between them. As DNA, the CDR3 is TGTGCCAGCAGGGGGGGGGCTGGCACAGATACGCAGTATTTT. Its protein is CASRGGAGTDTQYF.

In its sample, this clonotype was seen a few times. V gene TRBV29-1 combines with J gene TRBJ2-7; 7 bases line up with TRBD1. J gave up 2 bases and V 2 bases, and 6 bases lay outside the gene matches. Germline V lookup: CDR1 SQVTM, CDR2 ANQGSEA. The CDR3 length is 14 residues. The CDR3 region has the DNA TGCAGCGTTGAATCGTCGACAGGGACCTACGAGCAGTACTTC. It is translated as CSVESSTGTYEQYF.

The CDR3, as DNA: TGTGCCAGCAGCCAAGGACTAGCGGGGCCGCGCACAGATACGCAGTATTTT. Translated, it gives CASSQGLAGPRTDTQYF. The chain carries TRBV11-1 and TRBJ2-3, with 12 bases that match TRBD2. V lost 5 bases to trimming and J lost 1 base; unmatched junction nucleotides: 7. Germline CDR1 is SGHAT and CDR2 is FQDESV (reference sequence). CDR3 length equals 17 residues.

This clonotype occurred a few times. This rearrangement joins TRBV4-3 to TRBJ2-7; no clear D gene. Germline lookup yields CDR1 LGHNA and CDR2 YSLEER. The CDR3 has 14 amino acids. V lost 1 base to trimming and J lost 3 bases, with 10 bases between them. In nucleotides, the CDR3 is TGCGCCAGCAGCCAAGTAGTTGATCGCTACGAGCAGTACTTC. Translated, it gives CASSQVVDRYEQYF.

The chain uses TRBV27 and TRBJ1-6, with D possibly TRBD1 on 6 matching bases. There are 17 residues in the CDR3. Germline CDR1 is MNHEY and CDR2 is SMNVEV (reference sequence). V dropped 4 bases and J dropped 7 bases, with 20 bases sitting between them. The CDR3 reads CASSYGASAGGNSPLHF. Here the CDR3 DNA reads TGTGCCAGCAGTTACGGGGCAAGCGCTGGGGGCAATTCACCCCTCCACTTT.

This clonotype was picked up a small number of times. V usage is TRBV7-6 and J usage is TRBJ2-1, with TRBD2 matching over 7 bases. This CDR3 contains 18 residues. From germline, CDR1 is SGHVS and CDR2 FNYEAQ. The J segment lost 0 bases and the V segment lost 3 bases, leaving 11 bases of the junction unmatched. The CDR3 bases are TGTGCCAGCAGCTTGTACACGTCTGGCGGGAGCTCCTACAATGAGCAGTTCTTC. Translating it yields CASSLYTSGGSSYNEQFF.

Worth noting for this clonotype: A single base separates this from a much larger clone, so it may be a read error. This chain connects TRBV20-1 to TRBJ2-1; 8 bases are shared with TRBD2. CDR3 length: 13 residues. The V gene's germline CDR1 is DFQATT and CDR2 SNEGSKA (reference sequence). The CDR3 DNA reads TGCAGTGCTAGCGGGACTAGGGACAATAAGCAGTTCTTC. Its translation is CSASGTRDNKQFF.

The rearrangement uses TRBV7-9 and TRBJ1-2; TRBD1 aligns across 7 bases. This CDR3 has 14 amino acids. The germline gives CDR1 SEHNR, CDR2 FQNEAQ (reference sequence). With V trimmed by 5 bases and J by 4 bases, 7 bases remained unmatched. The CDR3 protein is CASSDTGVPYGYTF. The CDR3 nucleotides are TGTGCCAGCAGCGATACAGGGGTCCCCTATGGCTACACCTTC.

This clonotype has at least ten counts. V gene TRBV5-1 combines with J gene TRBJ1-2; 10 bases align to TRBD1. Trimming removed 4 bases from V and 7 bases from J; junction bases left unmatched: 4. Germline CDR1 and CDR2: SGHRS and YFSETQ. This CDR3 region has 13 residues. CDR3 sequence (DNA): TGCGCCAGCAGCCGGGACAGGGGCACTGGCTACACCTTC. The encoded protein is CASSRDRGTGYTF.

This clonotype came up a few times. This chain links TRBV7-2 with TRBJ1-6; 8 positions match TRBD1. V was clipped by 6 bases and J by 7 bases; unmatched bases: 11. The germline V gene has CDR1 SGHTA and CDR2 FQGNSA. The CDR3 covers 16 residues. The CDR3 region is CASSKPGQVYNSPLHF. CDR3 nucleotide sequence: TGTGCCAGCAGTAAACCGGGACAGGTGTACAATTCACCCCTCCACTTT.

This clonotype was recorded at least ten times. The V and J genes are TRBV28 and TRBJ1-1, with a weak D call TRBD1 (5 bases). V was shortened by 5 bases and J by 1 base, with 11 bases between the two germline ends. The CDR3 is made up of 14 amino acids. The germline CDR1 and CDR2 sequences are MDHEN and SYDVKM. The CDR3 here is CASSPPGANTEAFF. DNA for the CDR3: TGTGCCAGCAGTCCACCCGGGGCGAACACTGAAGCTTTCTTT.

This clonotype was seen ten or more times. The CDR3 nucleotides read TGTGCCAGCCGACGGGCAAACTACGAGCAGTACTTC. Its translation: CASRRANYEQYF. The gene calls are TRBV6-2 or TRBV6-3 and TRBJ2-7; the D is unclear. Germline V gene sequence: CDR1 MNHEY, CDR2 SVGEGT. With 8 bases removed from V and 3 bases from J, the gap between germline ends came to 11 bases. The CDR3 has 12 residues.

This clonotype showed up just a few times. The chain carries TRBV7-9 and TRBJ2-3, with 8 bases matching TRBD2. The CDR3 is 21 amino acids. Germline CDR1 SEHNR, CDR2 FQNEAQ (reference sequence). V gave up 2 bases and J gave up 1 base; unmatched junction bases: 20. This CDR3 is CASSLYGAWREEDGGTDTQYF. The CDR3 DNA reads as TGTGCCAGCAGCTTATATGGGGCCTGGCGGGAGGAAGATGGGGGCACAGATACGCAGTATTTT.

This clonotype was counted only a few times. The chain combines TRBV4-1 with TRBJ1-1, with 10 bases matching TRBD1. The CDR3 is made up of 17 amino acids. Germline CDR1 is MGHRA and CDR2 is YSYEKL. V was clipped by 4 bases and J by 4 bases; unmatched bases: 12. DNA of the CDR3: TGCGCCAGCAGCCCCCAACCTGGGACAGGGGCACGCACTGAAGCTTTCTTT. Amino acids: CASSPQPGTGARTEAFF.

This clonotype was observed at least ten times. V gene TRBV6-2 or TRBV6-3 combines with J gene TRBJ1-1; D is ambiguous. V lost 2 bases and J lost 0, with 10 bases in between. CDR3 length: 15 amino acids. Per germline, CDR1 MNHEY and CDR2 SVGEGT. As DNA, the CDR3 is TGTGCCAGCAGTTACGCGAACAATCTGAACACTGAAGCTTTCTTT. It specifies CASSYANNLNTEAFF.

A few counts support this clonotype. This chain uses TRBV20-1 with TRBJ2-5; D uncertain. The CDR3 covers 14 residues. The V gene lost 0 bases and the J gene lost 2 bases, with 10 bases spanning the gap. Germline CDR1 and CDR2: DFQATT and SNEGSKA (reference sequence). The CDR3 DNA reads as TGCAGTGCTAGAGATCGTTGGCAGCAAGAGACCCAGTACTTC. This sequence encodes CSARDRWQQETQYF.

This clonotype was seen a handful of times. This chain links TRBV29-1 with TRBJ1-5; perhaps TRBD1 as D (5 bases). Germline V gene lookup returns CDR1 SQVTM and CDR2 ANQGSEA. V was cut by 4 bases and J by 2 bases, with 12 bases left in between. The length of the CDR3 is 14 residues. The CDR3 nucleotides are TGCAGCGTTGCAGCAGGGTCCGGCAATCAGCCCCAGCATTTT. Translation: CSVAAGSGNQPQHF.

Only a few counts were recorded for this clonotype. The chain carries TRBV28 and TRBJ1-5, with D perhaps matching TRBD1 (6 bases). The V gene lost 6 bases and the J gene lost 7 bases, with 19 bases spanning the gap. Per the germline V gene, CDR1 is MDHEN and CDR2 is SYDVKM. There are 15 residues in the CDR3. This CDR3 is CASSRGGASPQPQHF. The CDR3 DNA sequence: TGTGCCAGCAGCCGAGGGGGGGCATCCCCCCAGCCCCAGCATTTT.